The T cell receptor (beta chain) described here comes from a study of shared clonotypes between healthy human individuals. Study-wide background: Per donor, three plates held CD4 naive cells, three held CD4 memory, two held CD8 naive and one held CD8 memory.

Study findings and constraints: The study drew on few donors, limiting represented genetic and exposure-history diversity. Clonotypes shared by all four sorted-subset donors had higher generation probabilities than non-shared clonotypes.

Sequenced by immunoSEQ multiplex PCR; TCRdb stores in-frame clones only, minus some. The profile shows about 2 million clones, about 95% of them singletons. Selected positively for CCR7 and CD45RO-negative, naive CD8 cells excluded terminally differentiated effector memory CD45RA+ cells. Regarding this clone: Its antigen is not identified.

The V end lost 7 bases, the J end lost 1 base, and 15 bases lay between the germline ends. The CDR3 runs 15 residues. Germline assignment: CDR1 MNHEY and CDR2 SMNVEV (reference sequence). The sequencing input was naive CD8+ T cells sorted from blood. This chain uses TRBV27 with TRBJ2-3; D is undetermined. The TCR sequence derives from a man between 18 and 35 years old in good health. In DNA form, the CDR3 reads TGTGCCAGCATCCCGAGTATTGGGGGCACAGATACGCAGTATTTT. Translation: CASIPSIGGTDTQYF.